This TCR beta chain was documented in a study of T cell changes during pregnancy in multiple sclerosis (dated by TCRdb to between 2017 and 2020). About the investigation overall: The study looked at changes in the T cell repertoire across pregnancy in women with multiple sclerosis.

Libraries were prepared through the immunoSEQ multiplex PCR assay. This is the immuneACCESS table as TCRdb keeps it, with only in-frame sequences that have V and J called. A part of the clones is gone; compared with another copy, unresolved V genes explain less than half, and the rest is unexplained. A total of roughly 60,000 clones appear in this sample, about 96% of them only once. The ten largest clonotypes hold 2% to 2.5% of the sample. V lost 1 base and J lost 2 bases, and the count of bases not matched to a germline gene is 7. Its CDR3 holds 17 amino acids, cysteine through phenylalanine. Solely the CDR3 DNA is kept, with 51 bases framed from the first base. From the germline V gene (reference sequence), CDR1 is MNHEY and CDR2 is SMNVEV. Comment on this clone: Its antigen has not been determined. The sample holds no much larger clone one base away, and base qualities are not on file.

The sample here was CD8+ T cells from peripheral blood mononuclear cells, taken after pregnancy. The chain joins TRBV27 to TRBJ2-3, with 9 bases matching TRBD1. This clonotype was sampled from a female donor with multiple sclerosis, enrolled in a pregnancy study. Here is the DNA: TGTGCCAGCAGTTTATTTACCGGGACAGGGTACACAGATACGCAGTATTTT. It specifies CASSLFTGTGYTDTQYF.